Reported below is one TCR beta chain. Its antigen is undetermined. Researchers ran the PCR with 60 Vbeta and 13 Jbeta primers. TCRdb's table, derived via immunoSEQ multiplex PCR, lists solely in-frame clones and lacks some. Altogether about 170,000 clones are present, about 82% being singletons, with the ten largest covering 0.75% to 0.8%. This entry comes from a study of cytomegalovirus exposure and HLA in healthy donors. General study findings and limits: Earlier analysis found most TCR beta V segments productive about 87% or about 30% of the time. Despite most TCR sequences being rare, some public TCRs occurred in many donors. The authors excluded some V segments, including TRBV6-2 and TRBV6-3, as indistinguishable. Among the most significant clusters, several appeared linked to common viral pathogens in a later analysis.

The V segment lost 3 bases and the J segment 4 bases; nucleotides outside the gene matches: 10. The CDR3 sequence is 16 residues long. CDR1 is LGHNA and CDR2 is YNFKEQ in the germline V gene. The chain carries TRBV4-2 and TRBJ1-1, with 8 bases identical to TRBD1. The sequencing sample was made of PBMCs. This TCR was recovered from a female donor in good health and CMV-seronegative. CDR3 region: CASSQTGAVGSTEAFF. The CDR3 bases are TGTGCCAGCAGCCAGACAGGGGCTGTCGGCAGCACTGAAGCTTTCTTT.